These 22 T cell receptor beta chains originate from one sample sequenced in a study of chronic HIV infection and antiretroviral therapy. TCRdb reprocessed the 5' RACE reads via MiXCR and lists one record per CDR3 protein. The sample carries about 48,000 distinct CDR3 sequences, over 15% recorded once. The sequenced sample consisted of peripheral blood. These receptors all stem from an adult who had HIV and had not received antiretroviral therapy, or was an uninfected healthy control (not recorded which).

This clonotype occurred a few times. The rearrangement links TRBV30 to TRBJ2-3, with 12 bases identical to TRBD2. The CDR3 sequence is 15 residues long. J was trimmed by 6 bases and V by 3 bases; bases with no gene match: 7. Germline loops: CDR1 GTSNPN, CDR2 SVGIG (reference sequence). The DNA for the CDR3 is TGTGCCTGGAGCGACGCTAGCGGGAGGGTGGATACGCAGTATTTT. It codes for CAWSDASGRVDTQYF. Looking up the rest from reference TRBV30 and TRBJ2-3 gives the full variable domain: SQTIHQWPATLVQPVGSPLSLECTVEGTSNPNLYWYRQAAGRGLQLLFYSVGIGQISSEVPQNLSASRPQDRQFILSSKKLLLSDSGFYLCAWSDASGRVDTQYFGPGTRLTVL.

The chain combines TRBV4-2 with TRBJ1-2; 8 bases line up with TRBD1. Unmatched junction bases numbered 16, after V lost 4 bases and J lost 3 bases. Per germline, CDR1 LGHNA and CDR2 YNFKEQ. The CDR3 totals 18 residues. The CDR3 coding sequence is TGTGCCAGCAGCCGGGGAACCGGACAGGGACGGTTGGACTATGGCTACACCTTC. This translates into CASSRGTGQGRLDYGYTF.

The chain combines TRBV5-1 with TRBJ2-1; 9 bases line up with TRBD2. The CDR3 is 16 residues long. Germline CDR1 reads SGHRS; CDR2 reads YFSETQ. V was pared by 4 bases and J by 9 bases, with 14 bases of the junction left unmatched. The CDR3 bases are TGCGCCAGCAGCCCGAGGCTAGCGGGACCCCTTGGTGAGCAGTTCTTC. Its protein is CASSPRLAGPLGEQFF.

The rearrangement links TRBV4-1 to TRBJ1-1; the D is unclear. CDR3 length equals 16 residues. The V gene's germline CDR1 is MGHRA and CDR2 YSYEKL. V lost 0 bases, J lost 0 bases, and 11 bases lay in between. In DNA form, the CDR3 reads TGCGCCAGCAGCCAAGATGGGGTAGGCATGAACACTGAAGCTTTCTTT. Its translation: CASSQDGVGMNTEAFF.

The CDR3 here is CSASGGSVRPYNQPQHF. The CDR3 DNA is TGCAGTGCTAGTGGTGGCTCGGTGAGGCCCTACAATCAGCCCCAGCATTTT. V usage is TRBV20-1 and J usage is TRBJ1-5; D remains unclear. Germline CDR1 is DFQATT and CDR2 is SNEGSKA (reference sequence). V dropped 3 bases and J dropped 3 bases, with 21 bases sitting between them. There are 17 residues in the CDR3.

The chain combines TRBV28 with TRBJ1-1; D call uncertain. The CDR3 length is 12 residues. CDR1 MDHEN and CDR2 SYDVKM come from the germline V gene. V shed 3 bases and J shed 7 bases, with 9 bases lying between them. CDR3 sequence reads: CASSFRPGEAFF. CDR3 in DNA: TGTGCCAGCAGTTTTCGGCCAGGTGAAGCTTTCTTT.

The table lists this clonotype with a count of one. The chain has TRBV30 and TRBJ1-6; maybe TRBD1 (5 bases). In germline, CDR1 is GTSNPN, CDR2 SVGIG (reference sequence). This CDR3 spans 16 amino acids. Trimming stripped 0 bases from V and 10 bases from J, with 19 bases between. DNA for the CDR3: TGTGCCTGGAGTGTTCGGAGACTACGCGGGGGATCACCCCTCCACTTT. This sequence encodes CAWSVRRLRGGSPLHF.

V and J are TRBV5-1 and TRBJ1-4; no firm D call. Germline CDR1 is SGHRS and CDR2 is YFSETQ. This CDR3 comprises 12 residues. Trimming shortened V by 7 bases and J by 5 bases, and 9 bases separated the two germline ends. The CDR3 DNA is TGCGCCAGCCGACGGCTGAATGAAAAACTGTTTTTT. Translating gives CASRRLNEKLFF.

The CDR3: CASSVGSSGNTIYF. The CDR3 DNA reads TGTGCCAGCAGCGTAGGGTCCTCTGGAAACACCATATATTTT. The chain combines TRBV9 with TRBJ1-3; D not certain. Per the germline V gene, CDR1 is SGDLS and CDR2 is YYNGEE. This CDR3 contains 14 residues. V lost 0 bases and J lost 0, with 4 bases in between.

The DNA of the CDR3 is TGTGCCAGCCTCTCGGGGCACGAGCAGTACTTC. This sequence encodes CASLSGHEQYF. V is TRBV6-6 and J is TRBJ2-7; tentatively, D is TRBD1 or TRBD2 (5 bases each). Germline CDR1 is MNHNY and CDR2 is SVGAGI (reference sequence). The CDR3 runs 11 residues. Trimming cost V 8 bases and J 5 bases, with 10 bases left between them.

This clonotype was counted a few times. V gene TRBV4-1 combines with J gene TRBJ2-2; 9 bases agree with TRBD2. The germline V gene has CDR1 MGHRA and CDR2 YSYEKL. Losses at the gene ends were 6 bases for V and 4 bases for J; bases not matched to a gene: 3. The CDR3 loop spans 14 amino acids. CDR3 sequence: CASSRAGGTGELFF. CDR3 bases: TGCGCCAGCAGTCGAGCGGGGGGCACCGGGGAGCTGTTTTTT.

This clonotype was found once. The rearrangement joins TRBV5-4 to TRBJ2-3; 7 bases fit TRBD2. The CDR3 consists of 15 residues. Germline V CDR1 and CDR2: SGHNT, YYREEE (reference sequence). V lost 3 bases and J lost 3; bases outside the gene matches: 7. CDR3 in DNA: TGTGCCAGCAGCTCGCGGGAGTCCGGTACAGATACGCAGTATTTT. Protein: CASSSRESGTDTQYF.

The CDR3 region has the DNA TGTGCCAGCAGTGAAGGGAACTACGAGCAGTACTTC. Its protein product is CASSEGNYEQYF. The chain has TRBV2 and TRBJ2-7; D unresolved. CDR1 and CDR2 (germline): SNHLY, FYNNEI. With 1 base removed from V and 3 bases from J, the gap between germline ends came to 4 bases. There are 12 residues in the CDR3.

This clonotype has only a few counts. This chain joins TRBV4-2 and TRBJ2-7; TRBD1 aligns across 8 bases. The germline V gene encodes CDR1 LGHNA and CDR2 YNFKEQ. The CDR3 has 15 residues. The J segment lost 2 bases and the V segment lost 2 bases, leaving 5 bases of the junction unmatched. CDR3: CASSQSGTGTYEQYF. CDR3 nucleotide sequence: TGTGCCAGCAGCCAATCGGGGACAGGAACCTACGAGCAGTACTTC.

The chain is built from TRBV6-5 and TRBJ1-1; D is uncertain. V was pared by 6 bases and J by 1 base, with 9 bases between. Germline V lookup: CDR1 MNHEY, CDR2 SVGAGI. The CDR3 length is 13 residues. CDR3 sequence (DNA): TGTGCCAGCAGCCGGAGTTCGAACACTGAAGCTTTCTTT. This translates into CASSRSSNTEAFF.

The chain couples TRBV7-9 to TRBJ1-1; a weak D match, TRBD1 (5 bases). The germline V gene has CDR1 SEHNR and CDR2 FQNEAQ (reference sequence). This CDR3 region has 12 residues. With 2 bases removed from V and 11 bases from J, the gap between germline ends came to 12 bases. In DNA, the CDR3 is TGTGCCAGCAGCTTAATGGCCGGGACGGCTTTCTTT. Residues: CASSLMAGTAFF.

This clonotype was seen a handful of times. This sequence joins TRBV28 and TRBJ2-7; D unresolved. This CDR3 contains 11 residues. CDR1 is MDHEN and CDR2 is SYDVKM in the germline V gene. Trimming cost V 4 bases and J 5 bases, with 6 bases left between them. CDR3 sequence reads: CASSSSHEQYF. CDR3 DNA: TGTGCCAGCAGTTCATCCCACGAGCAGTACTTC.

This clonotype has only a few counts. The chain is built from TRBV5-1 and TRBJ2-3; D not resolved. The length of the CDR3 is 12 residues. V dropped 3 bases and J dropped 4 bases, with 6 bases sitting between them. Germline CDR1 is SGHRS and CDR2 is YFSETQ. The CDR3 loop is CASSSQADTQYF. CDR3 nucleotides: TGCGCCAGCAGCTCCCAAGCAGATACGCAGTATTTT. The variable domain in full, with the rest retrieved from reference TRBV5-1 and TRBJ2-3, is KAGVTQTPRYLIKTRGQQVTLSCSPISGHRSVSWYQQTPGQGLQFLFEYFSETQRNKGNFPGRFSGRQFSNSRSEMNVSTLELGDSALYLCASSSQADTQYFGPGTRLTVL.

This clonotype appeared a few times. This CDR3 reads CASSGTHGYTF. The CDR3 DNA reads as TGTGCCAGCAGTGGAACGCATGGCTACACCTTC. The chain links TRBV6-5 to TRBJ1-2; unclear D gene. Trimming pared 5 bases from V and 6 bases from J, leaving 7 bases between. There are 11 residues in the CDR3. In germline, CDR1 is MNHEY, CDR2 SVGAGI.

The V call is TRBV7-8, the J call TRBJ1-4, with 10 bases identical to TRBD1. The V gene's germline CDR1 is SGHVS and CDR2 FQNEAQ. CDR3 length: 13 amino acids. The trim removed 6 bases at V and 8 bases at J, leaving 3 bases unmatched. Written as DNA, the CDR3 is TGTGCCAGCAGAGGACAGGGGGACGAAAAACTGTTTTTT. This gives the protein CASRGQGDEKLFF.

Only one count was recorded for this clonotype. The V and J genes are TRBV19 and TRBJ1-3, with D perhaps TRBD1 (5 bases). The germline CDR1 and CDR2 sequences are LNHDA and SQIVND (reference sequence). The CDR3 extends over 14 amino acids. V lost 5 bases and J 2 bases, leaving 10 bases between the germline ends. DNA for the CDR3: TGTGCCAGTAGTGTGGGACGACCTGGAAACACCATATATTTT. Its translation is CASSVGRPGNTIYF.

The chain is built from TRBV19 and TRBJ2-3, with D uncertain. Deletions cut 6 bases from V and 4 bases from J, with 11 bases between. The CDR3 is 13 residues long. Per germline, CDR1 LNHDA and CDR2 SQIVND (reference sequence). CDR3 loop: CASSPPFADTQYF. The CDR3 DNA sequence: TGTGCCAGTAGCCCTCCCTTTGCAGATACGCAGTATTTT.